The clone carrying this T cell receptor beta chain has just one count. As yet, its antigen is unknown. This specimen comes from a study of CD8+ T cells in alopecia areata. Study-wide results and caveats: Many expanded lesional clones remained in scalp and blood on tofacitinib.

RNA extraction and reverse transcription yielded cDNA as sequencing template. Repertoires were generated with immunoSEQ multiplex PCR, while TCRdb's copy carries only in-frame clones and drops some. The table records around 100,000 clones, around 84% of them present only once. Treatment noted: oral pan-JAK inhibitor, 5-10 mg twice daily. Peripheral blood, together with lesional scalp punch biopsies, was collected from alopecia areata patients. Cell sorting on a FACSAria was used to separate CD4+ and CD8+ T cells from the PBMCs. The CDR3 is made up of 17 amino acids. The germline V gene has CDR1 SGHTA and CDR2 FQGTGA. V dropped 4 bases and J dropped 7; count of bases not matched to a gene: 13.

The sample was CD8+ T cells sorted from blood, taken at approximately week 34, from a patient treated with tofacitinib. The TCR sequence derives from a human donor with alopecia areata. The rearrangement uses TRBV7-3 and TRBJ2-1; TRBD1 agrees at 10 bases. This chain's CDR3 is CASSSPGQGTSSNEQFF. The DNA of the CDR3 is TGTGCCAGCAGCTCCCCGGGACAGGGGACCTCTAGTAATGAGCAGTTCTTC.